The 20 T cell receptor beta chains presented below share a single source sample, sequenced in a study of blood T cell repertoires in COVID-19. Profiled with immunoSEQ multiplex PCR; TCRdb holds only in-frame clones, not every one. The sample records around 300,000 clones, about nine tenths being singletons. Sequencing used peripheral blood. The receptors were gathered from a man in his forties or fifties with acute or convalescent COVID-19.

The rearrangement links TRBV4-1 to TRBJ2-3, with D possibly being TRBD2 (5 bases). CDR1 is MGHRA and CDR2 is YSYEKL in the germline V gene. CDR3 length: 14 amino acids. Trimming took off 0 bases at V and 2 bases at J, with 6 bases between the two ends. CDR3 protein: CASSQERDTDTQYF. CDR3 DNA sequence: TGCGCCAGCAGCCAAGAGAGGGACACAGATACGCAGTATTTT.

This clone came up once. The V call is TRBV15, the J call TRBJ1-5; D is perhaps TRBD1 (6 bases). V was shortened by 3 bases and J by 4 bases, with 19 bases between the two germline ends. The CDR3 has 17 amino acids. Germline CDR1 and CDR2: LNHNV and YYDKDF (reference sequence). This CDR3 is CATSSYRAGTENQPQHF. CDR3 coding DNA: TGTGCCACCAGCAGTTACAGGGCCGGTACAGAGAATCAGCCCCAGCATTTT.

V gene TRBV6-5 combines with J gene TRBJ1-2, with 8 bases fitting TRBD1. Germline assignment: CDR1 MNHEY and CDR2 SVGAGI. J gave up 3 bases and V 6 bases, and 3 bases lay outside the gene matches. This CDR3 is 13 amino acids long. CDR3 loop: CASRGQGDYGYTF. The CDR3, as DNA: TGTGCCAGCAGAGGACAGGGAGACTATGGCTACACCTTC.

This clone was seen only a few times. The V and J genes are TRBV2 and TRBJ1-2; D remains unclear. This CDR3 comprises 15 residues. Germline V CDR1 and CDR2: SNHLY, FYNNEI. V was shortened by 7 bases and J by 3 bases, with 18 bases between the two germline ends. Here the CDR3 reads CASTQRPDGYYGYTF. CDR3 in DNA: TGTGCCAGCACACAGAGACCCGACGGATACTATGGCTACACCTTC.

This clone was detected once. The rearrangement joins TRBV5-1 to TRBJ2-5; 13 bases agree with TRBD2. The CDR3 contains 16 residues. Unmatched junction bases numbered 7, after V lost 4 bases and J lost 4 bases. CDR1 and CDR2 from the germline V gene are SGHRS and YFSETQ. As DNA, the CDR3 is TGCGCCAGCAGCGAAGGGACTAGCGGGGACCTAGAGACCCAGTACTTC. The encoded protein is CASSEGTSGDLETQYF.

The V and J genes are TRBV19 and TRBJ1-1; D gene ambiguous. CDR3 length: 13 residues. Germline-derived CDR1 and CDR2 are LNHDA and SQIVND (reference sequence). V was clipped by 5 bases and J by 0 bases, with 7 bases between them. The CDR3: CASSGRVNTEAFF. CDR3 nucleotide sequence: TGTGCCAGTAGTGGTCGAGTGAACACTGAAGCTTTCTTT.

Regarding this clone: The sample contains more than one DNA sequence encoding this CDR3. The V and J genes are TRBV9 and TRBJ1-6; 7 bases match TRBD1. The germline CDR1 and CDR2 sequences are SGDLS and YYNGEE. V lost 0 bases and J lost 6; bases outside the gene matches: 0. The CDR3 covers 14 residues. The CDR3 loop is CASSVGQGNSPLHF. The CDR3, as DNA: TGTGCCAGCAGCGTAGGACAGGGTAATTCACCCCTCCACTTT.

The chain links TRBV19 to TRBJ1-3, with D perhaps TRBD1 (6 bases). This CDR3 comprises 16 residues. Germline loops: CDR1 LNHDA, CDR2 SQIVND (reference sequence). Between the trimmed V and J ends, which lost 5 bases and 5 bases, there was a span of 19 bases. In DNA, the CDR3 is TGTGCCAGTAGTCGCCCGGGGGGCGCGAATCGAAACACCATATATTTT. Protein: CASSRPGGANRNTIYF.

The chain is built from TRBV7-8 and TRBJ2-7; D is ambiguous. Between the trimmed V and J ends, which lost 4 bases and 6 bases, there was a span of 10 bases. Germline loops: CDR1 SGHVS, CDR2 FQNEAQ. The CDR3 spans 12 residues. The CDR3 region has the DNA TGTGCCAGCAGCTCCCAGGCCGGCGAGCAGTACTTC. It translates to CASSSQAGEQYF.

The rearrangement links TRBV10-1 to TRBJ1-6; 9 positions match TRBD1. Losses at the gene ends were 9 bases for V and 13 bases for J; bases not matched to a gene: 13. This CDR3 contains 14 residues. Per germline, CDR1 WNHNN and CDR2 SYGVQD (reference sequence). CDR3 region: CAREGTGIWGPLHF. CDR3 nucleotides: TGCGCCAGAGAGGGGACAGGGATATGGGGGCCCCTCCACTTT.

This chain links TRBV30 with TRBJ1-4; no clear D gene. Germline lookup yields CDR1 GTSNPN and CDR2 SVGIG (reference sequence). The CDR3 is 14 residues long. Trimming left V 0 bases short and J 5 bases short, with 10 bases between. The CDR3 nucleotides are TGTGCCTGGAGTGTACCGGGGATGAATGAAAAACTGTTTTTT. Protein product: CAWSVPGMNEKLFF. Based on the CDR3 plus reference TRBV30 and TRBJ1-4, the full variable domain is SQTIHQWPATLVQPVGSPLSLECTVEGTSNPNLYWYRQAAGRGLQLLFYSVGIGQISSEVPQNLSASRPQDRQFILSSKKLLLSDSGFYLCAWSVPGMNEKLFFGSGTQLSVL.

The V gene is TRBV19, the J gene TRBJ2-7; 7 nucleotides match TRBD1. The CDR3 runs to 15 residues. J lost 2 bases, V lost 6 bases, and 10 bases had no gene match. The germline CDR1 and CDR2 sequences are LNHDA and SQIVND (reference sequence). The CDR3 DNA reads TGTGCCAGTAGCAACAGGGCAGGGGGTACCTACGAGCAGTACTTC. Protein product: CASSNRAGGTYEQYF.

This chain uses TRBV7-9 with TRBJ2-3; perhaps TRBD1 as D (6 bases). CDR3 size: 15 residues. Trimming stripped 8 bases from V and 3 bases from J, with 18 bases between. CDR1 is SEHNR and CDR2 is FQNEAQ in the germline V gene (reference sequence). DNA of the CDR3: TGTGCCAGCGGGGTGGACAGCCCCGTGACAGATACGCAGTATTTT. It yields the protein CASGVDSPVTDTQYF. Drawing the rest from reference TRBV7-9 and TRBJ2-3, the complete variable domain is DTGVSQNPRHKITKRGQNVTFRCDPISEHNRLYWYRQTLGQGPEFLTYFQNEAQLEKSRLLSDRFSAERPKGSFSTLEIQRTEQGDSAMYLCASGVDSPVTDTQYFGPGTRLTVL.

This rearrangement joins TRBV10-3 to TRBJ2-7; 9 bases match TRBD1. V was pared by 7 bases and J by 2 bases, with 12 bases of the junction left unmatched. The CDR3 sequence is 16 residues long. Looked up from germline, CDR1 is ENHRY and CDR2 is SYGVKD. The CDR3 DNA sequence: TGTGCCATCAAAGCCGGCCTCGGACAGGGGACCTACGAGCAGTACTTC. Protein product: CAIKAGLGQGTYEQYF.

J is TRBJ2-1 and V is TRBV5-1; 7 bases map to TRBD1. V lost 3 bases and J lost 0; bases outside the gene matches: 9. CDR1 is SGHRS, CDR2 YFSETQ, per germline. CDR3 length equals 17 residues. The CDR3 here is CASSSRDRASSYNEQFF. The CDR3 coding sequence is TGCGCCAGCAGCTCCCGGGACAGAGCTAGCTCCTACAATGAGCAGTTCTTC.

The chain combines TRBV6-5 with TRBJ2-1; 8 bases agree with TRBD2. The ends lost 6 bases at V and 0 bases at J; junction bases unmatched: 1. The CDR3 loop spans 14 amino acids. The germline CDR1 and CDR2 sequences are MNHEY and SVGAGI. DNA of the CDR3: TGTGCCAGCAGGAGCGGGGGCTCCTACAATGAGCAGTTCTTC. It translates to CASRSGGSYNEQFF.

This clone has only one observation. The CDR3 region is CASSSGEIEQYF. In nucleotides, the CDR3 is TGTGCCAGCAGCTCCGGGGAAATCGAGCAGTACTTC. This sequence joins TRBV11-2 and TRBJ2-7; D is possibly TRBD2 (5 bases). The V gene lost 4 bases and the J gene lost 6 bases, with 10 bases spanning the gap. This CDR3 has 12 residues. Germline lookup yields CDR1 SGHAT and CDR2 FQNNGV.

This chain uses TRBV5-1 with TRBJ2-7, with 7 bases that match TRBD1. This CDR3 region has 13 residues. Per germline, CDR1 SGHRS and CDR2 YFSETQ. Trimming removed 5 bases from V and 1 base from J; junction bases left unmatched: 3. CDR3 protein: CASRPTGSYEQYF. CDR3 coding DNA: TGCGCCAGCAGACCGACAGGGTCCTACGAGCAGTACTTC.

This clone was seen just once. The V and J genes are TRBV6-5 and TRBJ2-1; tentative D call: TRBD2 (6 bases). Germline values: CDR1 MNHEY, CDR2 SVGAGI. V shed 0 bases and J shed 8 bases, with 14 bases lying between them. This CDR3 spans 15 amino acids. CDR3 sequence: CASSYSPVGGYEQFF. The CDR3 DNA reads as TGTGCCAGCAGTTACTCCCCCGTGGGGGGATATGAGCAGTTCTTC.

This clone was detected only once. The V gene is TRBV11-2, the J gene TRBJ2-7, with a possible D match to TRBD1 (6 bases). V was shortened by 1 base and J by 9 bases, with 10 bases between the two germline ends. Germline V gives CDR1 SGHAT, CDR2 FQNNGV. The CDR3 extends over 12 amino acids. CDR3 bases: TGTGCCAGCAGCTTAGGACAGGCGGGGCAGTACTTC. Translation gives CASSLGQAGQYF.